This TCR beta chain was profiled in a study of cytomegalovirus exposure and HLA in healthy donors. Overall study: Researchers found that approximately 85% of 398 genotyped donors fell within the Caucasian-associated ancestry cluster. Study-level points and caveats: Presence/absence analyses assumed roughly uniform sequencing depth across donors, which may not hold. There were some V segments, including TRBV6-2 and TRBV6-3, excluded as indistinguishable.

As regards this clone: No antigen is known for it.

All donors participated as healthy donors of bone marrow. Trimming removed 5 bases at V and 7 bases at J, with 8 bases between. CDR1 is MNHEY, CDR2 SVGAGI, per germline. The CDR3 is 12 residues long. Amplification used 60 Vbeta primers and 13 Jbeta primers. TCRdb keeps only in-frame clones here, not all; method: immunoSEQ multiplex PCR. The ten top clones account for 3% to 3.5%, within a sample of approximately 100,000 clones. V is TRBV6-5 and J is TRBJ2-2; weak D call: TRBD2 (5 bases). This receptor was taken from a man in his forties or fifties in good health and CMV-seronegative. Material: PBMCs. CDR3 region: CASSASFGELFF. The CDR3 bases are TGTGCCAGCAGTGCTAGCTTCGGGGAGCTGTTTTTT.